Each of the 29 T cell receptor beta chains below was sequenced from the same sample in a study of HIV-infected patients and healthy controls. One entry per CDR3 protein, called by TCRdb with MiXCR from the 5' RACE reads. Among more than 60,000 distinct CDR3 sequences, 19% were seen once, and the ten largest hold about 1.5%. The sequenced sample was CD4+ T cells from blood. The receptors derive from a human donor in good health.

This clonotype was recorded many times. The chain links TRBV7-9 to TRBJ2-3; 7 bases match TRBD2. Per germline, CDR1 SEHNR and CDR2 FQNEAQ (reference sequence). This CDR3 has 16 amino acids. J was trimmed by 2 bases and V by 5 bases; bases with no gene match: 10. Here the CDR3 reads CASSPRASGTTDTQYF. In DNA, the CDR3 is TGTGCCAGCAGCCCAAGAGCTAGCGGCACCACAGATACGCAGTATTTT.

The chain links TRBV19 to TRBJ2-6; 11 nucleotides line up with TRBD2. The CDR3 has 19 residues. The junction had 9 bases not matched to a gene; V was cut back by 5 bases and J by 0 bases. The germline CDR1 and CDR2 sequences are LNHDA and SQIVND (reference sequence). The CDR3 reads CASSPEGLAGFSGANVLTF. CDR3 nucleotide sequence: TGTGCCAGTAGTCCGGAAGGACTAGCGGGTTTCTCTGGGGCCAACGTCCTGACTTTC. The entire variable domain, with the rest obtained from reference TRBV19 and TRBJ2-6, is as follows: DGGITQSPKYLFRKEGQNVTLSCEQNLNHDAMYWYRQDPGQGLRLIYYSQIVNDFQKGDIAEGYSVSREKKESFPLTVTSAQKNPTAFYLCASSPEGLAGFSGANVLTFGAGSRLTVL.

This clonotype came up many times. This rearrangement joins TRBV11-2 to TRBJ1-1, with D uncertain. V shed 1 base and J shed 8 bases, with 5 bases lying between them. The CDR3 consists of 11 residues. In germline, CDR1 is SGHAT, CDR2 FQNNGV. The CDR3: CASSLAGEAFF. Written as DNA, the CDR3 is TGTGCCAGCAGCTTAGCTGGGGAAGCTTTCTTT.

The chain is built from TRBV29-1 and TRBJ2-5; D might be TRBD1 (5 bases). Germline V lookup: CDR1 SQVTM, CDR2 ANQGSEA. The germline V and J ends were trimmed by 6 bases and 3 bases, with 20 bases remaining between them. This CDR3 spans 15 amino acids. The chain's CDR3 is CSVRLLREPEETQYF. CDR3 nucleotides: TGCAGCGTCAGGCTTCTCAGGGAACCTGAAGAGACCCAGTACTTC.

This clonotype was seen more than once but under ten times. The chain employs TRBV30 and TRBJ1-3; no firm D call. The CDR3 length is 14 residues. Germline lookup yields CDR1 GTSNPN and CDR2 SVGIG (reference sequence). Trimming stripped 2 bases from V and 0 bases from J, with 8 bases between. The DNA for the CDR3 is TGTGCCTGGAGTCTCATACTCTCTGGAAACACCATATATTTT. Protein: CAWSLILSGNTIYF.

The rearrangement uses TRBV7-9 and TRBJ2-5, with TRBD2 identical over 10 bases. The CDR3 spans 15 residues. Germline trimming cut 2 bases from V and 0 bases from J; bases unmatched to any gene: 0. Germline V CDR1 and CDR2: SEHNR, FQNEAQ (reference sequence). For the CDR3, the DNA is TGTGCCAGCAGCTTAACTAGCGGGGACCAAGAGACCCAGTACTTC. Translation: CASSLTSGDQETQYF.

There are many counts of this clonotype. The chain has TRBV5-5 and TRBJ1-1; possibly TRBD1 for D (5 bases). The CDR3 spans 13 residues. Germline V gene lookup returns CDR1 SGHKS and CDR2 YYEKEE (reference sequence). The V gene lost 5 bases and the J gene lost 2 bases, with 10 bases spanning the gap. The DNA of the CDR3 is TGTGCCAGCAGTCCCGACAGCAACACTGAAGCTTTCTTT. This translates into CASSPDSNTEAFF.

V gene TRBV24-1 combines with J gene TRBJ2-2, with D perhaps matching TRBD1 (6 bases). CDR3 length: 15 amino acids. Looked up from germline, CDR1 is KGHDR and CDR2 is SFDVKD. Between the trimmed V and J ends, which lost 7 bases and 0 bases, there was a span of 11 bases. CDR3 loop: CATSKQGANTGELFF. As DNA, the CDR3 is TGTGCCACCAGCAAACAGGGCGCGAACACCGGGGAGCTGTTTTTT.

The chain links TRBV30 to TRBJ1-1, with 9 bases lining up with TRBD1. The J segment lost 1 base and the V segment lost 2 bases, leaving 8 bases of the junction unmatched. The CDR3 sequence is 16 residues long. Germline V gene sequence: CDR1 GTSNPN, CDR2 SVGIG (reference sequence). The CDR3 nucleotides read TGTGCCTGGAGTAACAGGGGGCTAAGCGGGAACACTGAAGCTTTCTTT. This sequence encodes CAWSNRGLSGNTEAFF.

This clonotype came up a few times. The chain employs TRBV29-1 and TRBJ2-3; D not certain. The CDR3 spans 14 residues. From germline, CDR1 is SQVTM and CDR2 ANQGSEA. Deletions cut 0 bases from V and 5 bases from J, with 12 bases between. The CDR3 sequence: CSVEDQQLLDTQYF. Written as DNA, the CDR3 is TGCAGCGTTGAAGACCAACAGCTCCTAGATACGCAGTATTTT.

This clonotype showed up many times. The rearrangement uses TRBV20-1 and TRBJ1-6; D may be TRBD1 (5 bases). The ends were cut back, 3 bases at V and 8 bases at J, with 17 bases in the middle. The CDR3 runs to 15 residues. In germline, CDR1 is DFQATT, CDR2 SNEGSKA (reference sequence). CDR3 DNA: TGCAGTGCTAGGGCCGGGGGGTTCGGTCATTCACCCCTCCACTTT. This codes for CSARAGGFGHSPLHF.

This clonotype occurred many times. The chain is built from TRBV12-3 or TRBV12-4 and TRBJ1-1; TRBD1 is a possible D gene (5 bases). V was shortened by 6 bases and J by 13 bases, with 18 bases between the two germline ends. The CDR3 length is 12 residues. CDR3 sequence reads: CASSRDVGVVFF. In DNA, the CDR3 is TGTGCCAGCAGCCGGGACGTTGGAGTTGTTTTCTTT.

The chain joins TRBV25-1 to TRBJ1-2; tentatively, D is TRBD1 (5 bases). Germline CDR1 MGHDK, CDR2 SYGVNS. The CDR3 covers 15 residues. The V gene lost 2 bases and the J gene lost 3 bases, with 13 bases spanning the gap. Written as DNA, the CDR3 is TGTGCCAGCAGTGAACCGTCCGGGGACTACTATGGCTACACCTTC. It encodes CASSEPSGDYYGYTF.

This clonotype was detected ten times or more. Sequence at one end of the junction differs from germline and may be a read error. The chain uses TRBV7-7 and TRBJ2-5; perhaps TRBD2 as D (5 bases). Germline V gene data show CDR1 as SSHAT and CDR2 as FNYEAQ (reference sequence). The CDR3 loop spans 15 amino acids. The CDR3 spells CASSLGRGSQETQYF. CDR3 nucleotides: TGTGCTAGCAGCTTGGGGAGAGGCAGTCAAGAGACCCAGTACTTC.

V is TRBV3-1 and J is TRBJ1-2, with D possibly TRBD1 on 6 matching bases. Germline CDR1 reads LGHDT; CDR2 reads YNNKEL (reference sequence). There are 15 residues in the CDR3. V dropped 0 bases and J dropped 8 bases, with 16 bases sitting between them. The CDR3 nucleotides are TGTGCCAGCAGCCAAGAGGGCAGGGGCCCTGGCGGCTACACCTTC. This codes for CASSQEGRGPGGYTF.

The table lists this clonotype with many counts. The chain carries TRBV20-1 and TRBJ2-1, with D tentatively TRBD2 (6 bases). Germline lookup yields CDR1 DFQATT and CDR2 SNEGSKA (reference sequence). This CDR3 has 16 amino acids. The V end lost 0 bases, the J end lost 8 bases, and 20 bases lay between the germline ends. CDR3 nucleotide sequence: TGCAGTGCTAGAGATCCACTAGGAGGGGACCAACATGAGCAGTTCTTC. It is translated as CSARDPLGGDQHEQFF.

V usage is TRBV12-3 or TRBV12-4 and J usage is TRBJ1-6; D perhaps matches TRBD1 (5 bases). The CDR3 has 11 amino acids. Deletions cut 2 bases from V and 12 bases from J, with 5 bases between. CDR3 in amino acids: CASSLRGPLHF. The CDR3 bases are TGTGCCAGCAGTTTAAGGGGACCCCTCCACTTT.

This clonotype has a handful of counts. This rearrangement joins TRBV10-3 to TRBJ1-6; no clear D. Trimming pared 10 bases from V and 0 bases from J, leaving 19 bases between. This CDR3 spans 17 amino acids. Germline V gene data show CDR1 as ENHRY and CDR2 as SYGVKD. CDR3 amino acids: CATMGSDSGSYNSPLHF. For the CDR3, the DNA is TGTGCCACCATGGGATCTGATTCGGGCTCCTATAATTCACCCCTCCACTTT.

This clonotype has at least ten counts. The gene calls are TRBV5-5 and TRBJ2-1, with D possibly being TRBD2 (5 bases). The ends were cut back, 6 bases at V and 10 bases at J, with 26 bases in the middle. CDR1 and CDR2 (germline): SGHKS, YYEKEE (reference sequence). There are 16 residues in the CDR3. The CDR3 is CASTLVPERSRVEQFF. CDR3 sequence (DNA): TGTGCCAGCACCCTGGTACCGGAGCGTTCGCGGGTGGAGCAGTTCTTC. Full variable domain (outside the CDR3, taken from reference TRBV5-5 and TRBJ2-1): DAGVTQSPTHLIKTRGQQVTLRCSPISGHKSVSWYQQVLGQGPQFIFQYYEKEERGRGNFPDRFSARQFPNYSSELNVNALLLGDSALYLCASTLVPERSRVEQFFGPGTRLTVL.

There are a few counts of this clonotype. The CDR3 nucleotides are TGCGCCAGCAGCTCGCCCGGACAGGGGTGGTCCTACGAGCAGTACTTC. Its protein is CASSSPGQGWSYEQYF. The chain is built from TRBV5-1 and TRBJ2-7, with TRBD1 matching 9 bases. Germline assignment: CDR1 SGHRS and CDR2 YFSETQ. With V trimmed by 3 bases and J by 1 base, 8 bases remained unmatched. This CDR3 is 16 amino acids long.

This chain connects TRBV2 to TRBJ1-4; a weak D match, TRBD1 (6 bases). The V gene lost 8 bases and the J gene lost 1 base, with 11 bases spanning the gap. The length of the CDR3 is 14 residues. Germline V gene sequence: CDR1 SNHLY, CDR2 FYNNEI. CDR3: CASRNRETNEKLFF. The DNA for the CDR3 is TGTGCCAGCCGTAACAGGGAAACTAATGAAAAACTGTTTTTT.

This clonotype has ten or more counts. The CDR3 DNA reads TGCGCCAGCAGCCAAGCGCCCACCTCCTACGAGCAGTACTTC. This gives the protein CASSQAPTSYEQYF. V usage is TRBV4-1 and J usage is TRBJ2-7; D remains unclear. Trimming took 1 base from V and 0 from J, leaving 7 bases between them. Per the germline V gene, CDR1 is MGHRA and CDR2 is YSYEKL. CDR3 length equals 14 residues.

This clonotype was counted between two and nine times. This sequence joins TRBV11-2 and TRBJ2-2, with D possibly matching TRBD2 (7 bases). Trimming removed 8 bases at V and 5 bases at J, with 21 bases between. This CDR3 is 16 amino acids long. Germline assignment: CDR1 SGHAT and CDR2 FQNNGV. Written as DNA, the CDR3 is TGTGCCAGCGGCCTTGGGGGGGCAAGTCATACCGGGGAGCTGTTTTTT. Its translation is CASGLGGASHTGELFF.

CDR3 loop: CASSSSGVPDTQYF. The DNA for the CDR3 is TGTGCCAGCAGCTCGTCAGGGGTTCCAGATACGCAGTATTTT. This chain links TRBV5-5 with TRBJ2-3; D possibly corresponds to TRBD1 (6 bases). Per germline, CDR1 SGHKS and CDR2 YYEKEE (reference sequence). Trimming stripped 3 bases from V and 4 bases from J, with 12 bases between. The length of the CDR3 is 14 residues.

This clonotype appeared many times. This chain connects TRBV5-5 to TRBJ2-7, with a possible D match to TRBD1 (5 bases). The CDR3 loop spans 14 amino acids. Trimming stripped 1 base from V and 0 bases from J, with 8 bases between. From germline, CDR1 is SGHKS and CDR2 YYEKEE (reference sequence). CDR3: CASSLLGDSYEQYF. Written as DNA, the CDR3 is TGTGCCAGCAGCTTGTTAGGGGACTCCTACGAGCAGTACTTC.

The gene calls are TRBV4-3 and TRBJ2-3; tentative D call: TRBD2 (5 bases). Trimming left V 0 bases short and J 3 bases short, with 7 bases between. The CDR3 sequence is 14 residues long. CDR1 and CDR2 from the germline V gene are LGHNA and YSLEER. CDR3 DNA: TGCGCCAGCAGCCAAGATAGAGGGACAGATACGCAGTATTTT. Amino acid sequence: CASSQDRGTDTQYF.

The rearrangement uses TRBV9 and TRBJ1-4; no clear D gene. Germline V gene sequence: CDR1 SGDLS, CDR2 YYNGEE. Trimming cost V 0 bases and J 8 bases, with 11 bases left between them. This CDR3 is 14 amino acids long. In DNA, the CDR3 is TGTGCCAGCAGCGTAGACGACGGTAGAGAAAAACTGTTTTTT. Translating it yields CASSVDDGREKLFF.

This clonotype was counted at least ten times. The chain couples TRBV6-2 or TRBV6-3 to TRBJ2-5, with 8 bases fitting TRBD2. The CDR3 has 18 residues. Germline-derived CDR1 and CDR2 are MNHEY and SVGEGT. The junction had 13 bases not matched to a gene; V was cut back by 2 bases and J by 2 bases. The CDR3 is CASSYVVAGLAGQETQYF. As DNA, the CDR3 is TGTGCCAGCAGTTACGTCGTCGCCGGGCTAGCGGGTCAAGAGACCCAGTACTTC.

A remark on this clonotype: Being one base from a much bigger clone, this may be a read error. No DNA is shown, since the ends of the CDR3 on it are uncertain; the CDR3 is the one TCRdb lists. This rearrangement joins TRBV30 to TRBJ2-1; the D segment call TRBD1 is taken from the table without a DNA check. CDR1 GTSNPN and CDR2 SVGIG come from the germline V gene (reference sequence). From its first to its last residue, the CDR3 has 16 amino acids. CDR3 in amino acids: CAWSVGGGATYNELFF.